These T cell receptor beta chains were read from a single sample in a study of blood T cell repertoires in COVID-19. Clones were read by immunoSEQ multiplex PCR, and TCRdb kept only the in-frame ones, dropping some. This sample has fewer than 300,000 clones, with roughly 93% found just once. Sequencing used PBMCs or T cells enriched from blood (not recorded which). The receptor set was obtained from a woman aged 40 to 50 with acute COVID-19. Each CDR3 is given with its conserved first and last residue. Some rows have no size entry. The others give once, few or many, or a class for an expanded clone.

>NA|TRBJ2-3|TRBV20-1
CSASRGGRADTQYF
>once|TRBJ2-1|TRBV9
CASSVRMGPGENINEQFF
>NA|TRBJ2-1|TRBV7-2
CASSRQWASYNEQFF
>NA|TRBJ1-1|TRBV27
CASSTTGEHTEAFF
>NA|TRBJ2-5|TRBV5-1
CASSSTGPETQYF
>NA|TRBJ2-5|TRBV27
CASSLGISGRGMETQYF
>NA|TRBJ2-2|TRBV30
CAWGPGQAVTGELFF
>NA|TRBJ1-2|TRBV10-3
CAISGQGEEGYTF
>NA|TRBJ2-2|TRBV5-1
CASSLVWGLGELFF
>NA|TRBJ1-5|TRBV10-2
CASSEQGGNQPQHF
>NA|TRBJ2-7|TRBV7-2
CASSPQRSTYEQYF
>NA|TRBJ1-3|TRBV12-5
CASGFLTGVSSGNTIYF
>NA|TRBJ1-1|TRBV5-3
CARSFVEAFF
>NA|TRBJ2-7|TRBV15
CATSRGQGDEQYF
>NA|TRBJ1-1|TRBV18
CASSRDRGKTEAFF
>NA|TRBJ1-1|TRBV5-1
CASSSQGAGNTEAFF
>NA|TRBJ2-1|TRBV6-9
CASGAGTGADNEQFF
>NA|TRBJ2-7|TRBV4-3
CASSRDRVSGTFYEQYF
>NA|TRBJ1-1|TRBV2
CASRGTGTMNTEAFF
>NA|TRBJ1-1|TRBV11-2
CASSLPGGTEAFF
>NA|TRBJ1-1|TRBV28
CASSSGGKNTEAFF
>NA|TRBJ1-2|TRBV2
CASSERSTGTGYTF
>NA|TRBJ1-1|TRBV7-9
CASSLVGATEAFF
>NA|TRBJ2-4|TRBV7-9
CASSLGWGGIQYF
>NA|TRBJ2-4|TRBV5-4
CASSLGTSGGAKNIQYF
>NA|TRBJ1-1|TRBV24-1
CATSARDHTEAFF